Listed below are T cell receptor beta chains from one sample, sequenced in a study of yellow fever vaccine responses in identical twins. TCRdb used MiXCR to reprocess the RT-PCR reads, holding one entry per CDR3 protein. The table shows tens of thousands of distinct CDR3 sequences, with more than 45% occurring only once. This sample comprised T cells from blood (PBMCs), unsorted or a sorted subset (not recorded which), obtained before or after yellow fever vaccination (not recorded which). The receptors shown here come from a woman between 18 and 30 years old who received the yellow fever vaccine. Each CDR3 is given with its conserved first and last residue. Each record gives: V gene, D gene, clone size, J gene, CDR3 protein, CDR3 DNA. A D gene is named only where the DNA matches it firmly. Some rows have no size entry. The others give once, few or many, or a class for an expanded clone.

TRBV13,-,-,TRBJ1-5,CASSLGRTARLQPQHF,TGTGCCAGCAGCTTAGGTCGGACAGCCCGCCTCCAGCCCCAGCATTTT
TRBV20-1,TRBD2,few,TRBJ2-2,CSAGLAGTGELFF,TGCAGTGCTGGACTAGCGGGGACCGGGGAGCTGTTTTTT
TRBV29-1,-,-,TRBJ2-1,CSGDGTYNEQFF,TGCAGCGGGGACGGGACCTACAATGAGCAGTTCTTC
TRBV27,-,-,TRBJ2-7,CASSLMRDYEQYF,TGTGCCAGCAGTTTAATGCGGGATTACGAGCAGTACTTC
TRBV20-1,-,-,TRBJ2-7,CSAGGGSAYEQYF,TGCAGTGCCGGGGGCGGGAGTGCGTACGAGCAGTACTTC
TRBV2,-,few,TRBJ2-7,CASSDPIIYREQYF,TGTGCCAGCAGTGACCCCATCATTTATAGGGAGCAGTACTTC
TRBV29-1,TRBD2,-,TRBJ2-1,CSAERDGNEQFF,TGCAGCGCCGAGCGGGACGGCAATGAGCAGTTCTTC
TRBV28,-,-,TRBJ1-5,CASSLQVASNQPQHF,TGTGCCAGCAGTCTCCAGGTAGCTAGCAATCAGCCCCAGCATTTT
TRBV20-1,-,-,TRBJ1-1,CSPEGLGEAFF,TGCAGTCCCGAGGGGCTGGGTGAAGCTTTCTTT
TRBV5-4,TRBD1,few,TRBJ1-1,CASSSHRTGANTEAFF,TGTGCCAGCAGCTCACACCGGACAGGGGCGAACACTGAAGCTTTCTTT
TRBV13,-,-,TRBJ2-6,CASRTVSGANVLTF,TGTGCCAGCAGGACAGTCTCTGGGGCCAACGTCCTGACTTTC
TRBV10-1,-,-,TRBJ2-3,CASSENPRPSTDTQYF,TGCGCCAGCAGTGAGAACCCCAGGCCTAGCACAGATACGCAGTATTTT
TRBV5-4,-,few,TRBJ1-2,CASSLGQDYGYTF,TGTGCCAGCAGCTTGGGGCAAGACTATGGCTACACCTTC
TRBV13,-,few,TRBJ2-1,CAIHRDFSYNEQFF,TGTGCCATTCACCGGGACTTCTCCTACAATGAGCAGTTCTTC
TRBV27,-,-,TRBJ2-1,CASSSRLVEKKYNEQFF,TGTGCCAGCAGTTCCAGACTAGTCGAAAAGAAGTACAATGAGCAGTTCTTC
TRBV6-1,TRBD1,-,TRBJ2-6,CASSRDRASSGANVLTF,TGTGCCAGCAGTCGGGACAGGGCTAGCTCTGGGGCCAACGTCCTGACTTTC
TRBV12-3/TRBV12-4,-,-,TRBJ1-6,CASSTGSSPLHF,TGTGCCAGCAGCACAGGGAGTTCACCCCTCCACTTT
TRBV19,TRBD1,few,TRBJ2-3,CASTSDRGRDTQYF,TGTGCCAGTACCTCGGACAGGGGGCGTGATACGCAGTATTTT
TRBV11-1,-,-,TRBJ2-3,CASSLLAGPRSTDTQYF,TGTGCCAGCAGCTTATTGGCAGGTCCCAGGAGCACAGATACGCAGTATTTT
TRBV7-6,TRBD1,-,TRBJ1-2,CASSLGQGGDGNTF,TGTGCCAGCAGCTTGGGACAGGGAGGCGATGGCAACACCTTC
TRBV14,-,-,TRBJ2-5,CASSQEGRAETQYF,TGTGCCAGCAGCCAAGAAGGCAGGGCTGAGACCCAGTACTTC
TRBV2,TRBD1,-,TRBJ1-2,CANVDREDGYTF,TGTGCCAACGTCGACAGGGAGGATGGCTACACCTTC
TRBV24-1,-,few,TRBJ1-1,CATKSPRGGEAFF,TGTGCCACCAAATCTCCTAGGGGTGGAGAGGCTTTCTTT
TRBV11-1,-,-,TRBJ1-4,CASSLGVDNEKLFF,TGTGCCAGCAGCTTAGGAGTTGATAATGAAAAACTGTTTTTT
TRBV10-3,-,-,TRBJ2-1,CAISGAPRGQDEQFF,TGTGCCATCAGTGGAGCCCCCAGGGGTCAGGATGAGCAGTTCTTC
TRBV29-1,TRBD2,-,TRBJ2-1,CSVGATSGRPNEQFF,TGCAGCGTCGGCGCTACTAGCGGGAGGCCCAATGAGCAGTTCTTC
TRBV7-8,-,once,TRBJ2-3,CASSLAGVSSTDTQYF,TGTGCCAGCAGCTTAGCCGGGGTCTCTAGCACAGATACGCAGTATTTT
TRBV7-9,-,-,TRBJ2-5,CASTPRIQETQYF,TGTGCCAGCACCCCTCGGATCCAAGAGACCCAGTACTTC
TRBV11-3,-,-,TRBJ2-1,CASSLGYGISSYNEQFF,TGTGCCAGCAGCTTAGGATACGGGATCAGCTCCTACAATGAGCAGTTCTTC
TRBV6-1,-,-,TRBJ1-2,CASSRYTF,TGTGCCAGCAGCAGATACACCTTC
TRBV5-5,-,-,TRBJ1-1,CASSMWVTEAFF,TGTGCCAGCAGCATGTGGGTTACTGAAGCTTTCTTT
TRBV4-1,TRBD2,-,TRBJ2-3,CASSQQGTSGRRDTQYF,TGCGCCAGCAGCCAGCAAGGGACTAGCGGGAGGCGAGATACGCAGTATTTT
TRBV29-1,-,few,TRBJ2-5,CSVEVGTLESQYF,TGCAGCGTTGAAGTCGGGACTCTAGAGTCCCAGTACTTC